A selection of T cell receptor beta chains follows, all from one sample in a study of Tregs in tolerant kidney transplant recipients. Here immunoSEQ multiplex PCR was the method, and the copy in TCRdb shows in-frame clones only, minus some. The table lists 65,000 to 85,000 clones, roughly 90% of them singletons. The source was CD4+ T cells from blood (PBMCs), collected 24 months after the transplant. These receptors all stem from a human patient who received a combined kidney and bone marrow transplant. Some T cells may trace back to the graft donor. The conserved cysteine and the conserved F or W are not part of the CDR3 here. Expanded clones are given a class, and other clones once, few, many or no size at all.

V: TRBV4-2
J: TRBJ1-5
size: -
CDR3: ASSLTGNNQPQH

V: TRBV7-9
J: TRBJ1-2
size: once
CDR3: ASSRGDLNYGYT

V: TRBV9
J: TRBJ2-1
size: -
CDR3: ASSVGGTRANEQF

V: TRBV13
J: TRBJ2-3
size: -
CDR3: ASSSDRGDTDTQY

V: TRBV7-3
J: TRBJ2-7
size: -
CDR3: ASSLNGAGDYEQY

V: TRBV7-3
J: TRBJ2-1
size: -
CDR3: ASSLTATSVNEQF

V: TRBV18
J: TRBJ2-1
size: -
CDR3: ASSSTGQGGNEQF

V: TRBV7-3
J: TRBJ2-1
size: -
CDR3: ASSPGAPSGYNEQF

V: TRBV4-3
J: TRBJ2-1
size: -
CDR3: ASSPQGLDDDEQF

V: TRBV5-1
J: TRBJ2-1
size: -
CDR3: ASRGGQSSYNEQF

V: TRBV5-1
J: TRBJ1-2
size: -
CDR3: ASSLALGTGNYGYT

V: TRBV10-3
J: TRBJ2-5
size: once
CDR3: AISGRGGKETQY

V: TRBV6-5
J: TRBJ1-2
size: -
CDR3: ASSSQPRTGLGGYT

V: TRBV11-3
J: TRBJ2-7
size: -
CDR3: ASSFIPGLPSYEQY

V: TRBV5-1
J: TRBJ2-3
size: -
CDR3: ASSAFSTDTQY

V: TRBV6-1
J: TRBJ1-5
size: -
CDR3: ASQANSNQPQH

V: TRBV19
J: TRBJ2-7
size: -
CDR3: ASSIAGLAPYEQY

V: TRBV6-1
J: TRBJ2-7
size: -
CDR3: ASSENAQNYEQY

V: TRBV6-1
J: TRBJ2-7
size: -
CDR3: ASRNTGNSLYEQY

V: TRBV6-1
J: TRBJ1-4
size: -
CDR3: ASSPPRATNEKLF